These 30 T cell receptor beta chains came from one sample sequenced in a study of blood T cell repertoires in COVID-19. TCRdb's table, derived via immunoSEQ multiplex PCR, lists solely in-frame clones and lacks some. The table has 95,000 to 130,000 clones, approximately 87% seen once. Sequenced: peripheral blood. These receptors came from a man younger than 40 with acute or convalescent COVID-19.

This clone was detected once. The chain has TRBV27 and TRBJ2-5; 8 bases are shared with TRBD2. Germline loops: CDR1 MNHEY, CDR2 SMNVEV (reference sequence). This CDR3 region has 17 residues. The trim removed 2 bases at V and 4 bases at J, leaving 12 bases unmatched. CDR3 coding DNA: TGTGCCAGCAGTTTAATGGGGCCGACTAGCGACCCAGAGACCCAGTACTTC. This sequence encodes CASSLMGPTSDPETQYF.

V gene TRBV29-1 combines with J gene TRBJ1-5, with a possible D match to TRBD1 (6 bases). The ends were cut back, 0 bases at V and 3 bases at J, with 9 bases in the middle. Per germline, CDR1 SQVTM and CDR2 ANQGSEA. The CDR3 spans 14 residues. Written as DNA, the CDR3 is TGCAGCGTTGAAGACGGACAGCCCAATCAGCCCCAGCATTTT. Translated, it gives CSVEDGQPNQPQHF.

The chain recombines TRBV29-1 with TRBJ1-1; TRBD1 might be the D (6 bases). Trimming pared 3 bases from V and 4 bases from J, leaving 18 bases between. CDR1 is SQVTM, CDR2 ANQGSEA, per germline. This CDR3 contains 15 residues. Here the CDR3 DNA reads TGCAGCGTTGACGGGGGCGGGGGTTTCGGCACTGAAGCTTTCTTT. Translated: CSVDGGGGFGTEAFF.

In this sample, this clone turned up a few times. V usage is TRBV4-3 and J usage is TRBJ2-5; 12 bases match TRBD2. J gave up 5 bases and V 5 bases, and 9 bases lay outside the gene matches. CDR3 length: 16 amino acids. Looked up from germline, CDR1 is LGHNA and CDR2 is YSLEER. As DNA, the CDR3 is TGCGCCAGCAGCTCCCGACTAGCGGGGGCTGGGGAGACCCAGTACTTC. Amino acid sequence: CASSSRLAGAGETQYF.

V usage is TRBV19 and J usage is TRBJ2-5, with D perhaps TRBD2 (5 bases). CDR3 size: 13 residues. In germline, CDR1 is LNHDA, CDR2 SQIVND (reference sequence). Trimming stripped 1 base from V and 7 bases from J, with 10 bases between. CDR3 in DNA: TGTGCCAGTAGTATAGGTGCGGCGGGGACCCAGTACTTC. It translates to CASSIGAAGTQYF.

The gene calls are TRBV23-1 and TRBJ2-7, with 9 nucleotides matching TRBD1. TRBV23-1 is placed among ORFs of uncertain function. The CDR3 covers 19 residues. Unmatched junction bases numbered 18, after V lost 5 bases and J lost 1 base. As DNA, the CDR3 is TGCGCCAGCAGTACCCCCTCCTTGACCGGGACAGGGAAGTCCTACGAGCAGTACGTC. It is translated as CASSTPSLTGTGKSYEQYV.

This chain connects TRBV7-9 to TRBJ1-4; TRBD1 might be the D (6 bases). This CDR3 region has 15 residues. Germline V lookup: CDR1 SEHNR, CDR2 FQNEAQ (reference sequence). V lost 5 bases to trimming and J lost 3 bases, with 13 bases between them. The CDR3 reads CASSPGQLSNEKLFF. The CDR3 nucleotides are TGTGCCAGCAGCCCCGGACAGTTGTCTAATGAAAAACTGTTTTTT.

This clone has only a few counts. The chain joins TRBV7-9 to TRBJ2-3; no definite D call. The CDR3 length is 14 residues. The germline gives CDR1 SEHNR, CDR2 FQNEAQ (reference sequence). Trimming removed 2 bases at V and 0 bases at J, with 6 bases between. The CDR3, as DNA: TGTGCCAGCAGCTTATCGACTAGCACAGATACGCAGTATTTT. Its translation is CASSLSTSTDTQYF.

The CDR3 region is CASSSTGDGVAGYTF. The DNA of the CDR3 is TGTGCCAGTAGTAGTACAGGGGATGGGGTTGCTGGCTACACCTTC. V and J are TRBV19 and TRBJ1-2; the match to TRBD1 covers 7 bases. The germline gives CDR1 LNHDA, CDR2 SQIVND (reference sequence). J lost 7 bases, V lost 4 bases, and 12 bases had no gene match. The CDR3 has 15 amino acids.

The genes are TRBV5-4 and TRBJ2-3, with no clear D. CDR1 is SGHNT and CDR2 is YYREEE in the germline V gene (reference sequence). The CDR3 loop spans 14 amino acids. Trimming left V 1 base short and J 5 bases short, with 11 bases between. The CDR3: CASSLKSLGDTQYF. For the CDR3, the DNA is TGTGCCAGCAGCTTGAAGTCCCTAGGAGATACGCAGTATTTT.

This chain connects TRBV11-3 to TRBJ1-1; 9 nucleotides align to TRBD1. Trimming cost V 5 bases and J 6 bases; bases outside gene matches: 10. The CDR3 has 15 residues. CDR1 is SGHNT and CDR2 is YENEEA in the germline V gene. The CDR3 nucleotides are TGTGCCAGCAGCGACCCGGGACAGGGAGAGGCTGAAGCTTTCTTT. Amino acid sequence: CASSDPGQGEAEAFF.

This chain joins TRBV7-9 and TRBJ2-1; 10 bases map to TRBD1. The length of the CDR3 is 17 residues. After removal of 6 bases from V and 6 bases from J, the junction contained 14 bases not matched to a gene. The germline V gene has CDR1 SEHNR and CDR2 FQNEAQ (reference sequence). Written as DNA, the CDR3 is TGTGCCAGCAGGGCCCTAGACCGGGACAGGGGTTTCAATGAGCAGTTCTTC. This codes for CASRALDRDRGFNEQFF.

A few counts support this clone. The chain joins TRBV13 to TRBJ2-1, with a tentative D call TRBD1 (5 bases). Germline assignment: CDR1 PRHDT and CDR2 FYEKMQ (reference sequence). The germline V and J ends were trimmed by 0 bases and 6 bases, with 12 bases remaining between them. The CDR3 runs 15 residues. The CDR3 region has the DNA TGTGCCAGCAGCTTAGGAACAGGCCTCCTCAATGAGCAGTTCTTC. Its protein is CASSLGTGLLNEQFF.

A remark on this clone: The DNA is left out, because the CDR3 cannot be placed on it with certainty; the CDR3 is given as TCRdb lists it. The rearrangement uses TRBV5-6 and TRBJ2-1; TRBD1 is taken as the D call from the table, unchecked against the DNA. The CDR3 is 13 residues long, counting both termini. CDR1 and CDR2 from the germline V gene are SGHDT and YYEEEE. The CDR3 is CASSPQFGQGSFF.

This chain connects TRBV5-5 to TRBJ2-1; TRBD2 might be the D (6 bases). With 0 bases removed from V and 0 bases from J, the gap between germline ends came to 10 bases. The CDR3 extends over 16 amino acids. Germline V lookup: CDR1 SGHKS, CDR2 YYEKEE (reference sequence). The chain's CDR3 is CASSLGEDSSYNEQFF. CDR3 nucleotide sequence: TGTGCCAGCAGCTTGGGGGAGGATTCCTCCTACAATGAGCAGTTCTTC.

This rearrangement joins TRBV2 to TRBJ2-3; D may be TRBD1 (6 bases). The germline V gene encodes CDR1 SNHLY and CDR2 FYNNEI. The CDR3 loop spans 14 amino acids. V lost 6 bases to trimming and J lost 1 base, with 11 bases between them. CDR3 DNA: TGTGCCAGCAGCGTCCGACAGGGCACAGATACGCAGTATTTT. Translated, it gives CASSVRQGTDTQYF. The entire variable domain, with the rest obtained from reference TRBV2 and TRBJ2-3, is as follows: EPEVTQTPSHQVTQMGQEVILRCVPISNHLYFYWYRQILGQKVEFLVSFYNNEISEKSEIFDDQFSVERPDGSNFTLKIRSTKLEDSAMYFCASSVRQGTDTQYFGPGTRLTVL.

The chain is built from TRBV5-6 and TRBJ1-1, with 9 bases aligning to TRBD1. V lost 4 bases to trimming and J lost 3 bases; unmatched junction nucleotides: 7. Germline V gene data show CDR1 as SGHDT and CDR2 as YYEEEE. This CDR3 has 15 amino acids. CDR3 in amino acids: CASSPPRDRDTEAFF. The CDR3 nucleotides read TGTGCCAGCAGCCCCCCCAGGGACAGGGACACTGAAGCTTTCTTT.

The chain couples TRBV5-4 to TRBJ2-7, with a tentative D call TRBD2 (6 bases). Trimming shortened V by 0 bases and J by 6 bases, and 10 bases separated the two germline ends. This CDR3 has 13 residues. In germline, CDR1 is SGHNT, CDR2 YYREEE (reference sequence). Here the CDR3 reads CASSLGEAGEQYF. CDR3 DNA: TGTGCCAGCAGCTTGGGGGAGGCGGGCGAGCAGTACTTC.

Ten or more counts support this clone. The J gene is TRBJ1-1, the V gene TRBV9; D is ambiguous. CDR1 is SGDLS, CDR2 YYNGEE, per germline. With 4 bases removed from V and 2 bases from J, the gap between germline ends came to 6 bases. The CDR3 has 12 amino acids. For the CDR3, the DNA is TGTGCCAGCAGCTGGGCCAACACTGAAGCTTTCTTT. It translates to CASSWANTEAFF.

This clone appeared a single time. The chain couples TRBV13 to TRBJ1-1; a possible D gene is TRBD1 (6 bases). Germline V gene lookup returns CDR1 PRHDT and CDR2 FYEKMQ (reference sequence). V was clipped by 4 bases and J by 0 bases, with 12 bases between them. This CDR3 has 15 amino acids. DNA of the CDR3: TGTGCCAGCAGCTGGAAGGGGGTGTTGAACACTGAAGCTTTCTTT. It specifies CASSWKGVLNTEAFF.

The gene calls are TRBV6-4 and TRBJ2-1; D may be TRBD2 (5 bases). Germline V lookup: CDR1 MRHNA, CDR2 SNTAGT. Trimming cost V 4 bases and J 10 bases, with 17 bases left between them. The CDR3 loop spans 14 amino acids. CDR3 bases: TGTGCCAGCAGTGCCAACCCCGGACTGACGGAGCAGTTCTTC. Residues: CASSANPGLTEQFF.

This clone appeared once. CDR3 bases: TGTGCCAGCAGTTACTCTGGCAGGGGAAATTCACCCCTCCACTTT. Encoded protein: CASSYSGRGNSPLHF. The V call is TRBV6-5, the J call TRBJ1-6; weak D call: TRBD1 (6 bases). This CDR3 contains 15 residues. Germline CDR1 and CDR2: MNHEY and SVGAGI. V was cut by 0 bases and J by 7 bases, with 10 bases left in between.

This clone has just one count. V usage is TRBV7-8 and J usage is TRBJ1-3; a possible D gene is TRBD1 (6 bases). CDR3 size: 17 residues. Trimming took off 5 bases at V and 0 bases at J, with 17 bases between the two ends. Germline V lookup: CDR1 SGHVS, CDR2 FQNEAQ. The CDR3 is CASSPGGGAGSGNTIYF. CDR3 DNA: TGTGCCAGCAGCCCCGGGGGGGGCGCCGGCTCTGGAAACACCATATATTTT.

The chain has TRBV6-1 and TRBJ2-7, with TRBD1 identical over 12 bases. The CDR3 contains 14 residues. The germline gives CDR1 MNHNS, CDR2 SASEGT. V gave up 3 bases and J gave up 6 bases; unmatched junction bases: 3. DNA of the CDR3: TGTGCCAGCAGTGAGGGGACAGGGGGCGGCGAGCAGTACGTC. Protein product: CASSEGTGGGEQYV.

V is TRBV9 and J is TRBJ1-4; 8 bases align to TRBD1. Germline CDR1 reads SGDLS; CDR2 reads YYNGEE. This CDR3 region has 15 residues. J gave up 8 bases and V 0 bases, and 6 bases lay outside the gene matches. The CDR3 sequence: CASSVGRTGSEKLFF. CDR3 in DNA: TGTGCCAGCAGCGTAGGTCGGACAGGGAGCGAAAAACTGTTTTTT.

The chain links TRBV5-8 to TRBJ1-5; D is ambiguous. The length of the CDR3 is 17 residues. CDR1 is SGHTS, CDR2 YDEGEE, per germline. V lost 0 bases, J lost 1 base, and 14 bases lay in between. The CDR3: CASSLVVGIGSNQPQHF. The CDR3 DNA follows: TGTGCCAGCAGCTTGGTCGTCGGGATCGGAAGCAATCAGCCCCAGCATTTT.

The rearrangement joins TRBV4-1 to TRBJ2-7; no firm D call. This CDR3 has 13 residues. Trimming left V 1 base short and J 6 bases short, with 10 bases between. From germline, CDR1 is MGHRA and CDR2 YSYEKL. The CDR3 bases are TGCGCCAGCAGCCAAGTCATTGCGGCCGAGCAGTACGTC. It translates to CASSQVIAAEQYV.

This chain links TRBV11-3 with TRBJ2-7; maybe TRBD1 (5 bases). Germline assignment: CDR1 SGHNT and CDR2 YENEEA. The CDR3 extends over 13 amino acids. V was pared by 5 bases and J by 4 bases, with 12 bases between. The CDR3, as DNA: TGTGCCAGCAGCAAAGGGGCCGAATACGAGCAGTACTTC. It translates to CASSKGAEYEQYF.

V usage is TRBV5-1 and J usage is TRBJ2-2; perhaps TRBD1 as D (6 bases). The CDR3 length is 16 residues. V was trimmed by 4 bases and J by 1 base, leaving 14 bases between them. Germline lookup yields CDR1 SGHRS and CDR2 YFSETQ. CDR3 sequence: CASSRQRTENTGELFF. Written as DNA, the CDR3 is TGCGCCAGCAGCCGGCAAAGGACAGAGAACACCGGGGAGCTGTTTTTT.

Comments on this clone: Other nucleotide sequences from this sample produce the same CDR3. The chain joins TRBV30 to TRBJ1-1, with a weak D call TRBD1 (6 bases). Trimming removed 2 bases at V and 2 bases at J, with 9 bases between. CDR1 is GTSNPN, CDR2 SVGIG, per germline (reference sequence). The CDR3 contains 13 residues. The CDR3 here is CAWSRQVNTEAFF. The CDR3, as DNA: TGTGCCTGGAGTCGACAGGTCAACACTGAAGCTTTCTTT.